The rows below give T cell receptor beta chains drawn from one sample of a study of T cell responses to AZD1222 COVID-19 vaccine. Using immunoSEQ multiplex PCR, the repertoire was profiled, and TCRdb retains in-frame clones only, with some absent. This repertoire shows some 150,000 clones, 92% found once; its top ten account for around 4.5%. The sample consisted of peripheral blood, taken on day 0 of MenACWY control vaccination. The source is an adult in good health. Both conserved end residues are part of each CDR3. D genes are given only for firm matches. Clone size appears in some rows only: once, few, many, or a class for an expanded clone.

clone size	D gene	V gene	J gene	CDR3 DNA	CDR3 protein
once	TRBD1	TRBV11-3	TRBJ2-1	TGTGCCAGCAGCTCCTCGGGACAGCTATACAATGAGCAGTTCTTC	CASSSSGQLYNEQFF
NA	NA	TRBV6-1	TRBJ1-1	TGTGCCAGCAGCGAAGGGAAATTCGGGACTGAAGCTTTCTTT	CASSEGKFGTEAFF
NA	NA	TRBV7-8	TRBJ2-7	TGTGCCAGCAGCTTAAAGGTAGTGGGGTACGAGCAGTACTTC	CASSLKVVGYEQYF
NA	NA	TRBV3-1/TRBV3-2	TRBJ2-2	TGTGCCAGCAGCCAAGAGGTCCGCCACACCGGGGAGCTGTTTTTT	CASSQEVRHTGELFF
NA	TRBD1	TRBV7-9	TRBJ2-2	TGTGCCAGCAGCTTAGGGCGGCTCAGGGGGCGATACACCGGGGAGCTGTTTTTT	CASSLGRLRGRYTGELFF
NA	NA	TRBV7-9	TRBJ2-2	TGTGCCAGCAGCTTTCCCAGATCTGGGAGCGAGGCCGGGGAGCTGTTTTTT	CASSFPRSGSEAGELFF
NA	NA	TRBV12-3/TRBV12-4	TRBJ1-1	TGTGCCAGCAGTTTAGGTCCGAACACTGAAGCTTTCTTT	CASSLGPNTEAFF
NA	NA	TRBV19	TRBJ1-1	TGTGCCAGGGTGATCCGGGGGAACACTGAAGCTTTCTTT	CARVIRGNTEAFF
NA	TRBD1	TRBV11-2	TRBJ1-5	TGTGCCAGCAGCCCTGGACAGGGAGATCAGCCCCAGCATTTT	CASSPGQGDQPQHF
NA	TRBD1	TRBV7-3	TRBJ1-2	TGTGCCAGCAGCTTAGACCCGCGAGGACAGGGGGCCTATGGCTACACCTTC	CASSLDPRGQGAYGYTF
NA	NA	TRBV7-2	TRBJ1-3	TGTGCCAGCAGCCTACCAGGGTCTGGAAACACCATATATTTT	CASSLPGSGNTIYF
once	NA	TRBV7-6	TRBJ2-3	TGTGCCAGCAGCTTACCCCGCACAGATACGCAGTATTTT	CASSLPRTDTQYF
NA	NA	TRBV30	TRBJ1-3	TGTGCCTGGATGGGGGGGGTGCCAGCCAGGGGAAACACCATATATTTT	CAWMGGVPARGNTIYF
NA	TRBD1	TRBV7-9	TRBJ2-1	TGTGCCAGCAGCTCAGGGGACAGCCCCTACAATGAGCAGTTCTTC	CASSSGDSPYNEQFF
NA	NA	TRBV27	TRBJ2-2	TGTGCCAGCAGGCATGGGGCCGGGGAGCTGTTTTTT	CASRHGAGELFF
NA	NA	TRBV5-6	TRBJ1-2	TGTGCCAGCAGCTTGGGTCAGGGAACCTATGGCTACACCTTC	CASSLGQGTYGYTF
NA	NA	TRBV30	TRBJ2-1	TGTGCCTGGAGTGGGTTCGGAGTATACAATGAGCAGTTCTTC	CAWSGFGVYNEQFF
NA	NA	TRBV4-2	TRBJ2-1	TGTGCCAGCAGCCCAGGCGCAGGGTCCTACAATGAGCAGTTCTTC	CASSPGAGSYNEQFF
NA	NA	TRBV7-3	TRBJ1-2	TGTGCCAGCAGCTTAAACGCGGGCGATGGCTACACCTTC	CASSLNAGDGYTF
NA	TRBD2	TRBV7-9	TRBJ2-1	TGTGCCAGCAGCACGAGGACTAGCGGGAGCGACGAGCAGTTCTTC	CASSTRTSGSDEQFF
once	TRBD2	TRBV6-6	TRBJ2-2	TGTGCCGCACTCCTAGCGGGAGGCAACACCGGGGAGCTGTTTTTT	CAALLAGGNTGELFF
NA	NA	TRBV7-3	TRBJ1-5	TGTGCCAGCAGTCTACTGGGGGGTCGAAATCAGCCCCAGCATTTT	CASSLLGGRNQPQHF
NA	TRBD1	TRBV11-2	TRBJ2-7	TGTGCCAGCAGCTTAGCTAGGGGACAGGGAGCCGAGCAGTACTTC	CASSLARGQGAEQYF
once	NA	TRBV9	TRBJ1-6	TGTGCCAGCAGCGCACCAAGTCCCGTCGATTCACCCCTCCACTTT	CASSAPSPVDSPLHF
NA	NA	TRBV6-2/TRBV6-3	TRBJ2-1	TGTGCCAGCAACCCTCCGTCGCGGGGCCTTCATAGCAGCTCCTACAATGAGCAGTTCTTC	CASNPPSRGLHSSSYNEQFF
NA	NA	TRBV5-4	TRBJ1-1	TGTGCCAGCAGCTCGGGCCCGAACACTGAAGCTTTCTTT	CASSSGPNTEAFF
NA	TRBD1	TRBV6-5	TRBJ1-2	TGTGCCAGCAGATCAGGGGGTGGGTTTGATGGCTACACCTTC	CASRSGGGFDGYTF
NA	TRBD1	TRBV7-2	TRBJ1-2	TGTGCCAGCAGCCACGGGACAGGGGGCGCGGGTAACTATGGCTACACCTTC	CASSHGTGGAGNYGYTF
NA	NA	TRBV12-3/TRBV12-4	TRBJ2-1	TGTGCCAGCAGTTTCCATCCAGACAATGAGCAGTTCTTC	CASSFHPDNEQFF
NA	NA	TRBV19	TRBJ2-5	TGTGCCAGTAGTATAGGTGGGGCCGTGGGAGAGACCCAGTACTTC	CASSIGGAVGETQYF
NA	TRBD2	TRBV14	TRBJ2-7	TGTGCCAGCAGATATAGCGGGAGGTCCCACGAGCAGTACTTC	CASRYSGRSHEQYF
NA	NA	TRBV7-2	TRBJ1-2	TGTGCCAGCAGCTTAGTCCGGCCAGACTATGGCTACACCTTC	CASSLVRPDYGYTF
once	TRBD1	TRBV5-6	TRBJ1-2	TGTGCCAGCGTGGCCCCCGGGACAGGGGATGGCTACACCTTC	CASVAPGTGDGYTF
NA	TRBD1	TRBV9	TRBJ1-1	TGTGCCAGCAGCCATGGACAGGGTCCCCCCCGAGCTTTCTTT	CASSHGQGPPRAFF
once	NA	TRBV24-1	TRBJ2-1	TGTGCCACCAGTGACCCCGGGATGGACAATGAGCAGTTCTTC	CATSDPGMDNEQFF
few	TRBD2	TRBV30	TRBJ2-5	TGTGCCTGGAGTGTAGAGTCGGCTAGCGGACAAGAGACCCAGTACTTC	CAWSVESASGQETQYF
NA	NA	TRBV30	TRBJ1-1	TGTGCCTTCGAGCGGGGGTTTAGGAACACTGAAGCTTTCTTT	CAFERGFRNTEAFF
NA	NA	TRBV7-2	TRBJ1-1	TGTGCCAGCAGCTTATCAGCGAACACTGAAGCTTTCTTT	CASSLSANTEAFF
few	NA	TRBV5-1	TRBJ1-1	TGCGCCAGCAGCTTGGGGGCCAACACTGAAGCTTTCTTT	CASSLGANTEAFF